This TCR beta chain was obtained from a study of cytotoxic CD8 clonotypes in ibrutinib-treated CLL. Study-level background: By median roughly 69 months, around twelve had progressed and about 15 stayed remitted; responses had been 2 complete and roughly 25 partial.

Losses at the gene ends were 5 bases for V and 1 base for J; bases not matched to a gene: 11. The CDR3 consists of 17 residues. CDR1 LNHNV and CDR2 YYDKDF come from the germline V gene (reference sequence). About this clone: Its target is not known.

Data came from immunoSEQ multiplex PCR; TCRdb stores just in-frame clones and leaves some out. The repertoire consists of about 160,000 clones, with 81% occurring once and the leading ten covering under 2.5%. Whole-study results and caveats: Patients showed higher baseline clonality than age-matched healthy donors, and it tracked circulating CD8+ T-cell counts. Progressing patients had sampling times that differed from those of sustained-remission patients.

The TCR sequence derives from a human donor with chronic lymphocytic leukemia. The sample here was PBMCs, taken after 12 months of ibrutinib treatment. The chain couples TRBV15 to TRBJ2-3, with TRBD2 matching over 8 bases. The CDR3 bases are TGTGCCACCAGCGATGGTGGGAGGCGGGGGGGCACAGATACGCAGTATTTT. Its protein product is CATSDGGRRGGTDTQYF.